These T cell receptor beta chains were read from a single sample in a study of CD8 T cells in Susac syndrome. TCRdb fed the immunoSEQ multiplex PCR reads into MiXCR, producing one record per CDR3 protein. Of 200,000 to 250,000 distinct CDR3 sequences listed, around 95% are singletons. Sequencing used CD4+ T cells from PBMCs. The receptors derive from a human donor with multiple sclerosis. Both conserved end residues are part of each CDR3. The D gene is left open where the match is weak. For some rows the clone size is stated as once, few or many, or as a class when expanded; others skip it.

j_gene | v_gene | abundance | d_gene | CDR3nt | CDR3aa
TRBJ2-7 | TRBV27 | once | . | TGTGCCAGCAGTTTACAATCGGGGAGCTCCTACGAGCAGTACTTC | CASSLQSGSSYEQYF
TRBJ2-7 | TRBV20-1 | . | . | TGCAGTGCTATCACCCAGGGGGGGGACGAGCAGTACTTC | CSAITQGGDEQYF
TRBJ1-2 | TRBV2 | . | TRBD1 | TGTGCCTCCAAACAGGGGACTAACTATGGCTACACCTTC | CASKQGTNYGYTF
TRBJ2-1 | TRBV20-1 | once | TRBD2 | TGCAGTGCAGTTACGGGACTAGCGGGGCAGTTCTTC | CSAVTGLAGQFF
TRBJ2-1 | TRBV19 | . | TRBD2 | TGTGCCAGTAGTGTTAGCGGGGGGGCAGTCAATGAGCAGTTCTTC | CASSVSGGAVNEQFF
TRBJ2-7 | TRBV25-1 | . | . | TGTGCCAGCAGTGACACCTCACCCTCCTACGAGCAGTACTTC | CASSDTSPSYEQYF
TRBJ2-2 | TRBV29-1 | . | . | TGCAGCGTCGGACCTACAAACACCGGGGAGCTGTTTTTT | CSVGPTNTGELFF
TRBJ2-7 | TRBV24-1 | . | TRBD1 | TGTGCCACCAGTGCCGACAGGGGCGGCGAGCAGTACTTC | CATSADRGGEQYF
TRBJ1-6 | TRBV27 | . | . | TGTGCCAGCAGTTTGAAAAGGTCGGGGCTCGGTAATTCACCCCTCCACTTT | CASSLKRSGLGNSPLHF
TRBJ2-5 | TRBV12-3/TRBV12-4 | . | TRBD1 | TGTGCCAGCAGCACGGGGACAGGGGGGGGGACCCAGTACTTC | CASSTGTGGGTQYF
TRBJ2-2 | TRBV13 | . | . | TGTGCCAGCAGGGCGGGGAGAGTGGGGACCGGGGAGCTGTTTTTT | CASRAGRVGTGELFF
TRBJ2-5 | TRBV24-1 | once | TRBD1 | TGTGCCACCAGTGACGGGACAGGTATACAAGAGACCCAGTACTTC | CATSDGTGIQETQYF
TRBJ2-3 | TRBV3-1 | . | . | TGTGCCAGCAGCCCCACTAGTGGTACGCAGTATTTT | CASSPTSGTQYF
TRBJ1-2 | TRBV30 | once | . | TGTGCCTGGGGGACGAGTGGCTACACCTTC | CAWGTSGYTF
TRBJ1-5 | TRBV4-2 | . | . | TGTGCCAGCAGCCAAGATAGAGCAGAGAATCAGCCCCAGCATTTT | CASSQDRAENQPQHF
TRBJ2-7 | TRBV20-1 | . | . | TGCAGCATAAATAGTGGGTACGAGCAGTACTTC | CSINSGYEQYF
TRBJ2-7 | TRBV20-1 | . | . | TGCAGTGCTAGCAACAGTCCCTACGAGCAGTACTTC | CSASNSPYEQYF
TRBJ1-2 | TRBV27 | . | . | TGTGCCAGCAGTTTTACAGGGAAAGAAGGCTACACCTTC | CASSFTGKEGYTF
TRBJ2-4 | TRBV6-6 | once | TRBD2 | TGTGCCAGCCGAGAAGACGGGAGGCAGGTCAAAAACATTCAGTACTTC | CASREDGRQVKNIQYF
TRBJ2-3 | TRBV28 | . | TRBD1 | TGTGCCAGCAGTTTATGGGGGACAGGGATAGATACGCAGTATTTT | CASSLWGTGIDTQYF
TRBJ1-2 | TRBV7-9 | . | . | TGTGCCAGCAGCTTAGACGACAACGGCTACACCTTC | CASSLDDNGYTF
TRBJ2-5 | TRBV11-2 | . | TRBD2 | TGTGCCAGCAGCCGATCCGGGGGGGTCGAGACCCAGTACTTC | CASSRSGGVETQYF
TRBJ2-3 | TRBV11-2 | . | TRBD2 | TGTGCCAGCAGCCCGCGCGGGACTAGCGGTACAGATACGCAGTATTTT | CASSPRGTSGTDTQYF
TRBJ1-4 | TRBV5-6 | . | . | TGTGCCAGCAGCTTGTTGTTAGGAGTTGATGAAAAACTGTTTTTT | CASSLLLGVDEKLFF
TRBJ2-3 | TRBV28 | . | TRBD1 | TGTGCCAGCAGTTCACGAGGGACAGGGTCCCGCCGGACGCAGTATTTT | CASSSRGTGSRRTQYF
TRBJ2-1 | TRBV7-2 | . | TRBD2 | TGTGCCAGCAGCCGGGGACTAGTGAGCGATGAGCAGTTCTTC | CASSRGLVSDEQFF
TRBJ1-6 | TRBV7-2 | . | . | TGTGCCAGCAGCTTATGGTGGGACTCACCCCTCCACTTT | CASSLWWDSPLHF
TRBJ2-2 | TRBV12-3/TRBV12-4 | . | . | TGTGCCAGCAGTTTCTTCCCCCCCGGGGAGCTGTTTTTT | CASSFFPPGELFF